Below are 31 T cell receptor beta chains sequenced from a single sample in a study of shared clonotypes between healthy human individuals. The data were produced by immunoSEQ multiplex PCR, yet TCRdb's version contains in-frame clones alone and is incomplete. The table shows 700,000 or so clones, with 72% occurring only once. Sequences were obtained from memory CD4+ T cells sorted from blood. Subset meaning: CD45RA-negative fraction. These receptor sequences come from a woman aged 25-40 years in good health.

This chain links TRBV10-3 with TRBJ2-1, with a weak D call TRBD2 (6 bases). Germline CDR1 reads ENHRY; CDR2 reads SYGVKD. With 6 bases removed from V and 0 bases from J, the gap between germline ends came to 21 bases. The CDR3 extends over 18 amino acids. Here the CDR3 reads CAIRTGVSASSSYNEQFF. Written as DNA, the CDR3 is TGTGCCATCAGGACGGGGGTTAGCGCATCAAGCTCCTACAATGAGCAGTTCTTC.

The rearrangement joins TRBV7-6 to TRBJ2-5; tentative D call: TRBD2 (5 bases). Deletions cut 3 bases from V and 5 bases from J, with 10 bases between. CDR3 size: 13 residues. Germline CDR1 is SGHVS and CDR2 is FNYEAQ. The CDR3 bases are TGTGCCAGCAGCTTGAGGGAGCGGGAGACCCAGTACTTC. It yields the protein CASSLRERETQYF.

This chain uses TRBV28 with TRBJ2-6; D is unclear. The CDR3 consists of 15 residues. Per the germline V gene, CDR1 is MDHEN and CDR2 is SYDVKM. Deletions cut 5 bases from V and 2 bases from J, with 10 bases between. CDR3 residues: CASSRMSTGANVLTF. CDR3 sequence (DNA): TGTGCCAGCAGTCGGATGAGTACTGGGGCCAACGTCCTGACTTTC. The variable domain in full, completed from reference TRBV28 and TRBJ2-6, reads DVKVTQSSRYLVKRTGEKVFLECVQDMDHENMFWYRQDPGLGLRLIYFSYDVKMKEKGDIPEGYSVSREKKERFSLILESASTNQTSMYLCASSRMSTGANVLTFGAGSRLTVL.

This clone was found a few times. This chain connects TRBV7-8 to TRBJ1-1, with 7 bases lining up with TRBD1. With 5 bases clipped from V and 6 bases from J, the junction kept 12 bases outside the gene matches. The CDR3 is 15 amino acids. The V gene's germline CDR1 is SGHVS and CDR2 FQNEAQ. The CDR3 loop is CASSKIQGLIAEAFF. The CDR3 DNA is TGTGCCAGCAGCAAGATACAGGGGTTGATTGCTGAAGCTTTCTTT.

This chain joins TRBV18 and TRBJ2-5; 16 bases are a match to TRBD2. The germline gives CDR1 KGHSH, CDR2 LQKENI. CDR3 length equals 20 residues. Trimming at V came to 5 bases and at J to 0 bases, leaving 12 bases not matched to a gene. CDR3 coding DNA: TGTGCCAGCTCATCTTCACGGGGACTAGCGGGAGGGCCAGACCAAGAGACCCAGTACTTC. It encodes CASSSSRGLAGGPDQETQYF.

The chain combines TRBV30 with TRBJ1-1, with TRBD1 as a possible D gene (5 bases). The germline gives CDR1 GTSNPN, CDR2 SVGIG (reference sequence). This CDR3 has 13 residues. V was shortened by 5 bases and J by 4 bases, with 14 bases between the two germline ends. The CDR3 region has the DNA TGTGCCTGGGGGACCCTCCCTTCCACTGAAGCTTTCTTT. It codes for CAWGTLPSTEAFF.

V gene TRBV6-4 combines with J gene TRBJ2-7; 8 bases fit TRBD2. This CDR3 spans 13 amino acids. In germline, CDR1 is MRHNA, CDR2 SNTAGT. V was pared by 11 bases and J by 1 base, with 7 bases of the junction left unmatched. The CDR3, as DNA: TGTGCCGGGTCCGGGACTAGATCCTACGAGCAGTACTTC. It yields the protein CAGSGTRSYEQYF.

This rearrangement joins TRBV7-2 to TRBJ1-2; 7 bases align to TRBD1. The germline gives CDR1 SGHTA, CDR2 FQGNSA. The CDR3 extends over 12 amino acids. With 5 bases clipped from V and 13 bases from J, the junction kept 10 bases outside the gene matches. As DNA, the CDR3 is TGTGCCAGCAGCCCCGGGACAGTTGGGGCCACCTTC. It codes for CASSPGTVGATF.

This clone was seen repeatedly, ten times or more. The V gene is TRBV5-5, the J gene TRBJ1-4; no reliable D call. CDR1 and CDR2 (germline): SGHKS, YYEKEE (reference sequence). V was pared by 3 bases and J by 5 bases, with 14 bases between. This CDR3 comprises 15 residues. The CDR3 reads CASSSDPGPNEKLFF. The CDR3 bases are TGTGCCAGCAGCTCGGACCCAGGCCCAAATGAAAAACTGTTTTTT.

V usage is TRBV7-9 and J usage is TRBJ2-2, with unresolved D. The ends were cut back, 4 bases at V and 4 bases at J, with 10 bases in the middle. The CDR3 covers 14 residues. Germline V gene sequence: CDR1 SEHNR, CDR2 FQNEAQ (reference sequence). The CDR3, as DNA: TGTGCCAGCAGCTCCCGGGCCTTCACCGGGGAGCTGTTTTTT. Protein: CASSSRAFTGELFF.

V and J are TRBV27 and TRBJ2-7, with 9 nucleotides matching TRBD2. The junction had 2 bases not matched to a gene; V was cut back by 3 bases and J by 2 bases. Germline V lookup: CDR1 MNHEY, CDR2 SMNVEV (reference sequence). The CDR3 contains 14 residues. CDR3 sequence: CASSLLAGTYEQYF. The DNA of the CDR3 is TGTGCCAGCAGTTTGCTAGCGGGGACCTACGAGCAGTACTTC.

This clone was counted between two and nine times. The J gene is TRBJ2-6, the V gene TRBV5-1, with TRBD2 matching over 11 bases. The CDR3 runs 18 residues. With 1 base clipped from V and 0 bases from J, the junction kept 3 bases outside the gene matches. CDR1 is SGHRS and CDR2 is YFSETQ in the germline V gene. The CDR3, as DNA: TGCGCCAGCAGCTTGAGACTAGCGGGAAGCTCTGGGGCCAACGTCCTGACTTTC. Its translation is CASSLRLAGSSGANVLTF.

The V call is TRBV10-1, the J call TRBJ2-4; 7 nucleotides match TRBD2. This CDR3 has 15 amino acids. In germline, CDR1 is WNHNN, CDR2 SYGVQD (reference sequence). The V and J ends lost 2 bases and 3 bases, in that order; junction bases with no gene match: 4. The CDR3 DNA is TGCGCCAGCAGTGAGGGGAGGGCTCGCAAAAACATTCAGTACTTC. Translated, it gives CASSEGRARKNIQYF.

This rearrangement joins TRBV27 to TRBJ1-1, with a weak D call TRBD1 (6 bases). The CDR3 is made up of 14 amino acids. Trimming stripped 3 bases from V and 1 base from J, with 9 bases between. CDR1 MNHEY and CDR2 SMNVEV come from the germline V gene (reference sequence). The CDR3 region is CASSLRGENTEAFF. DNA for the CDR3: TGTGCCAGCAGTTTGAGGGGGGAGAACACTGAAGCTTTCTTT.

This clone was picked up a small number of times. The rearrangement links TRBV28 to TRBJ1-2; the match to TRBD1 covers 8 bases. CDR1 MDHEN and CDR2 SYDVKM come from the germline V gene. CDR3 length: 14 residues. V lost 7 bases, J lost 7 bases, and 11 bases stayed unmatched. The CDR3: CASTSGGVGGGYTF. CDR3 sequence (DNA): TGTGCCAGCACCTCAGGGGGCGTCGGTGGTGGCTACACCTTC.

The rearrangement joins TRBV5-4 to TRBJ2-5; 10 positions agree with TRBD1. The CDR3 is 16 amino acids. Unmatched junction bases numbered 10, after V lost 4 bases and J lost 4 bases. Germline V CDR1 and CDR2: SGHNT, YYREEE (reference sequence). The CDR3 nucleotides are TGTGCCAGCAGCCAATTGACAGGGGGCGTGGGAGAGACCCAGTACTTC. Translating gives CASSQLTGGVGETQYF.

The chain has TRBV30 and TRBJ1-2, with 7 bases that match TRBD1. V lost 3 bases, J lost 4 bases, and 5 bases stayed unmatched. The germline V gene has CDR1 GTSNPN and CDR2 SVGIG (reference sequence). The CDR3 spans 13 residues. CDR3 sequence: CAWRYDRVYGYTF. The CDR3, as DNA: TGTGCCTGGAGATACGACAGGGTCTATGGCTACACCTTC.

The rearrangement links TRBV5-8 to TRBJ2-1; 9 bases are a match to TRBD1. This CDR3 contains 15 residues. CDR1 and CDR2 from the germline V gene are SGHTS and YDEGEE. V was clipped by 2 bases and J by 4 bases; unmatched bases: 4. This CDR3 reads CASSFEQGAYNEQFF. In DNA, the CDR3 is TGTGCCAGCAGCTTCGAACAGGGGGCTTACAATGAGCAGTTCTTC.

The chain's CDR3 is CASSSWGEPGSYNEQFF. The CDR3 coding sequence is TGTGCCAGCAGTTCCTGGGGGGAGCCGGGCTCCTACAATGAGCAGTTCTTC. The chain carries TRBV27 and TRBJ2-1, with a possible D match to TRBD2 (6 bases). CDR1 is MNHEY and CDR2 is SMNVEV in the germline V gene (reference sequence). The ends were cut back, 4 bases at V and 0 bases at J, with 16 bases in the middle. CDR3 length equals 17 residues.

This clone has just one count. This chain connects TRBV21-1 to TRBJ2-5; the table's D gene call, TRBD1, was not cross checked with the DNA. TRBV21-1 is assigned pseudogene status. The CDR3 sequence is 12 residues long. DNA of the CDR3: TGTGCCAGCAGCAGGGGGCGAGAGACCCAGTACTTC. Translating it yields CASSRGRETQYF.

V usage is TRBV5-1 and J usage is TRBJ1-3, with D perhaps matching TRBD1 (5 bases). The ends were cut back, 4 bases at V and 0 bases at J, with 14 bases in the middle. Per germline, CDR1 SGHRS and CDR2 YFSETQ. The CDR3 runs 16 residues. The DNA for the CDR3 is TGCGCCAGCAGCCTACAAACACAGGTCTCTGGAAACACCATATATTTT. Translating gives CASSLQTQVSGNTIYF.

This clone appeared a single time. V usage is TRBV7-3 and J usage is TRBJ2-1, with TRBD2 matching over 11 bases. The CDR3 has 17 amino acids. The germline V gene encodes CDR1 SGHTA and CDR2 FQGTGA. After removal of 5 bases from V and 6 bases from J, the junction contained 12 bases not matched to a gene. The CDR3 region is CASSPAALSGRANEQFF. The CDR3 nucleotides read TGTGCCAGCAGCCCCGCGGCCCTTAGCGGGAGGGCCAATGAGCAGTTCTTC.

V is TRBV10-3 and J is TRBJ1-1, with D uncertain. Germline CDR1 reads ENHRY; CDR2 reads SYGVKD. Trimming left V 7 bases short and J 10 bases short, with 19 bases between. This CDR3 spans 13 amino acids. CDR3 sequence: CAINNWEFGVAFF. Written as DNA, the CDR3 is TGTGCCATCAATAACTGGGAGTTTGGGGTAGCTTTCTTT.

The V and J genes are TRBV5-6 and TRBJ2-7; 9 bases line up with TRBD1. The CDR3 covers 15 residues. With V trimmed by 0 bases and J by 3 bases, 4 bases remained unmatched. Germline assignment: CDR1 SGHDT and CDR2 YYEEEE. CDR3 nucleotides: TGTGCCAGCAGCTTGGGACAGGGGGTAGGCTACGAGCAGTACTTC. Its protein is CASSLGQGVGYEQYF.

The chain couples TRBV28 to TRBJ1-5; no clear D. Germline V CDR1 and CDR2: MDHEN, SYDVKM. V lost 4 bases and J 4 bases, leaving 11 bases between the germline ends. This CDR3 comprises 14 residues. Written as DNA, the CDR3 is TGTGCCAGCAGTTCCCTGTCCAGGAATCAGCCCCAGCATTTT. It translates to CASSSLSRNQPQHF.

Notes on this clone: The sample has other DNA sequences that encode this CDR3 too. The chain carries TRBV7-7 and TRBJ2-5, with D perhaps TRBD1 (6 bases). The length of the CDR3 is 13 residues. V was cut by 3 bases and J by 4 bases, with 9 bases left in between. CDR1 and CDR2 from the germline V gene are SSHAT and FNYEAQ (reference sequence). CDR3 DNA: TGTGCCAGCAGCTTGCAGGGGCCAGAGACCCAGTACTTC. Translating gives CASSLQGPETQYF.

The chain combines TRBV7-9 with TRBJ1-5; tentative D call: TRBD1 (5 bases). V lost 3 bases and J lost 6, with 6 bases in between. Germline V gene data show CDR1 as SEHNR and CDR2 as FQNEAQ (reference sequence). The CDR3 totals 12 residues. CDR3 protein: CASSFGGQPQHF. The CDR3 region has the DNA TGTGCCAGCAGCTTCGGGGGTCAGCCCCAGCATTTT.

Written as DNA, the CDR3 is TGTGCCAGCCGCATTAGGGGGGAGGCAGAGACCCAGTACTTC. This encodes CASRIRGEAETQYF. The chain employs TRBV6-1 and TRBJ2-5; the D call may be TRBD1 or TRBD2 (6 bases each). Germline CDR1 is MNHNS and CDR2 is SASEGT. Trimming shortened V by 8 bases and J by 4 bases, and 17 bases separated the two germline ends. This CDR3 spans 14 amino acids.

The chain links TRBV12-5 to TRBJ2-5; TRBD2 aligns across 8 bases. Trimming at V came to 6 bases and at J to 5 bases, leaving 5 bases not matched to a gene. CDR1 and CDR2 from the germline V gene are LGHNT and FRNRAP. The CDR3 runs to 13 residues. The CDR3 loop is CASGQAGVETQYF. CDR3 bases: TGTGCTAGTGGCCAAGCGGGAGTGGAGACCCAGTACTTC.

The rearrangement links TRBV28 to TRBJ2-7; the match to TRBD2 covers 7 bases. Germline V CDR1 and CDR2: MDHEN, SYDVKM. The CDR3 is made up of 15 amino acids. V lost 7 bases to trimming and J lost 2 bases; unmatched junction nucleotides: 11. This CDR3 is CASTSPSAGAYEQYF. The CDR3 DNA follows: TGTGCCAGCACTTCTCCTTCGGCGGGAGCCTACGAGCAGTACTTC.

As to this clone: A read error may explain this, as a much larger clone is one base away. In nucleotides, the CDR3 is TGTGCCAGCAGTCCTGGGAACACCGGGGAGCTGTTTTTT. As protein: CASSPGNTGELFF. The chain combines TRBV28 with TRBJ2-2, with D unclear. Germline CDR1 is MDHEN and CDR2 is SYDVKM. The CDR3 totals 13 residues. Trimming took 5 bases from V and 1 from J, leaving 5 bases between them.